These T cell receptor beta chains were read from a single sample in a study of response to subunit inactivated influenza vaccine. One entry per CDR3 protein, called by TCRdb with MiXCR from the RT-PCR reads. This table holds 500,000 to 550,000 distinct CDR3 sequences, under 30% found once. This sample was shared with a second study, whose subject was T cells expressing NK-cell markers.

Sequenced material: CD4+ T cells sorted from PBMCs, taken about 11 days after vaccination. The origin of the receptors is a man aged 45-65 years who received an inactivated influenza vaccine. Both conserved end residues are part of each CDR3. D genes are given only for firm matches. The size field is filled for only some rows; it gives once, few, many or a size class.

>TRBD2|few|TRBV5-1|TRBJ2-1
CASSLLPSGAYNEQFF
TGCGCCAGCAGCTTGCTCCCTAGCGGGGCCTACAATGAGCAGTTCTTC
>TRBD1|.|TRBV15|TRBJ2-3
CATSTAGTGVRTQYF
TGTGCCACCAGCACAGCCGGGACAGGGGTTCGTACGCAGTATTTT
>.|few|TRBV4-3|TRBJ2-1
CASSLEGRNEQFF
TGCGCCAGCAGCCTCGAAGGCCGCAATGAGCAGTTCTTC
>.|.|TRBV20-1|TRBJ2-7
CSARRDEQYF
TGCAGTGCTAGGAGGGACGAGCAGTACTTC
>.|many|TRBV5-1|TRBJ2-6
CASTPEGSSGANVLTF
TGCGCCAGCACCCCAGAGGGGAGCTCTGGGGCCAACGTCCTGACTTTC
>.|.|TRBV29-1|TRBJ2-1
CSVTGTLSYNEQFF
TGCAGCGTGACCGGGACACTCTCCTACAATGAGCAGTTCTTC
>.|.|TRBV20-1|TRBJ2-5
CSANRQLQETQYF
TGCAGTGCCAACCGACAGTTACAAGAGACCCAGTACTTC
>.|.|TRBV20-1|TRBJ2-3
CSASRGGDTQYF
TGCAGTGCTAGTCGAGGGGGAGATACGCAGTATTTT
>TRBD1|.|TRBV20-1|TRBJ1-1
CSARRQGARAEAFF
TGCAGTGCCCGAAGACAGGGGGCGCGTGCTGAAGCTTTCTTT
>TRBD1|once|TRBV7-2|TRBJ2-3
CASSLTGGGPDTQYF
TGTGCCAGCAGCTTGACAGGGGGCGGCCCAGATACGCAGTATTTT
>TRBD1|.|TRBV24-1|TRBJ2-3
CATSDLRQGAPSTDTQYF
TGTGCCACCAGTGATTTACGACAGGGGGCGCCTAGCACAGATACGCAGTATTTT
>.|many|TRBV5-1|TRBJ2-7
CASSWNSYEQYF
TGCGCCAGCAGCTGGAATTCCTACGAGCAGTACTTC
>TRBD2|few|TRBV20-1|TRBJ2-3
CSAREPSGRGTDTQYF
TGCAGTGCTAGAGAACCTAGCGGGAGAGGCACAGATACGCAGTATTTT
>.|.|TRBV2|TRBJ2-1
CASVTGSSYNEQFF
TGTGCCAGCGTAACAGGGAGCTCCTACAATGAGCAGTTCTTC
>TRBD2|.|TRBV29-1|TRBJ2-1
CSVEDLWGEGQGTVEQFF
TGCAGCGTTGAAGATCTTTGGGGGGAGGGCCAAGGTACGGTTGAGCAGTTCTTC
>TRBD1|many|TRBV7-2|TRBJ2-7
CASSPRDRGVKYF
TGTGCCAGCAGCCCCCGGGACAGGGGTGTGAAGTACTTC
>TRBD2|many|TRBV15|TRBJ2-1
CATSRTSGRVANEQFF
TGTGCCACCAGCAGGACTAGCGGGAGGGTGGCCAATGAGCAGTTCTTC
>.|.|TRBV15|TRBJ2-1
CATSSAYNEQFF
TGTGCCACCAGCAGTGCCTACAATGAGCAGTTCTTC
>.|.|TRBV4-3|TRBJ1-3
CASSQDGQAGNTIYF
TGCGCCAGCAGCCAAGATGGACAAGCTGGAAACACCATATATTTT
>.|few|TRBV6-2/TRBV6-3|TRBJ1-5
CASSYSRAANQPQHF
TGTGCCAGCAGTTACTCCCGCGCAGCCAATCAGCCCCAGCATTTT
>.|once|TRBV7-9|TRBJ2-5
CASSLVFGIAQETQYF
TGTGCCAGCAGCTTAGTGTTCGGGATAGCCCAAGAGACCCAGTACTTC
>.|few|TRBV5-8|TRBJ1-2
CASSLRSGADNYGYTF
TGTGCCAGCAGCTTGAGATCAGGGGCAGATAACTATGGCTACACCTTC
>.|.|TRBV7-9|TRBJ2-3
CASSPLRFSGTDTQYF
TGTGCCAGCAGCCCCCTGCGCTTTTCTGGCACAGATACGCAGTATTTT
>.|few|TRBV2|TRBJ2-3
CASIPMRSTDTQYF
TGTGCCAGCATCCCCATGCGTAGCACAGATACGCAGTATTTT
>TRBD2|.|TRBV11-2|TRBJ2-3
CASSLEASGRVSTDTQYF
TGTGCCAGCAGCTTAGAGGCTAGCGGGAGGGTGAGCACAGATACGCAGTATTTT
>.|few|TRBV7-6|TRBJ2-2
CASSLLISNTGELFF
TGTGCCAGCAGCTTACTTATCTCGAACACCGGGGAGCTGTTTTTT